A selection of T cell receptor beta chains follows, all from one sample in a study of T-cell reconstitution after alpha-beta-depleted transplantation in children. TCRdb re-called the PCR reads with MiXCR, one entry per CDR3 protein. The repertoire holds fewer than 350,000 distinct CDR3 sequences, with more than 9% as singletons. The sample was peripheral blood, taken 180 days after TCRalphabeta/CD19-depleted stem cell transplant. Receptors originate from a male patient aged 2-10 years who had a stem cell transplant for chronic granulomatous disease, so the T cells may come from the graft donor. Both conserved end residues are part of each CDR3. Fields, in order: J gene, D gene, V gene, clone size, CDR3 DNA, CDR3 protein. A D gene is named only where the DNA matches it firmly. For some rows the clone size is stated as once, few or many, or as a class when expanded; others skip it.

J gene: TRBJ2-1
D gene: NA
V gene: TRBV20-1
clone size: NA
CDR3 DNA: TGTAGTGCTAGAGAACCGGGGACGAACAATGGGCAGTTCTTC
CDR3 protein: CSAREPGTNNGQFF

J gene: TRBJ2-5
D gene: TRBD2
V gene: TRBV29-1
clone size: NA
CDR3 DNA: TGCAGCATTGATCGGGGGGAAGGGCTCGGGGAGACCCAGTACTTC
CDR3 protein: CSIDRGEGLGETQYF

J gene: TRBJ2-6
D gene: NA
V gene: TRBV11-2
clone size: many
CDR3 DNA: TGTGCCAGCAGCTCCGCCGGATGGACAGCTTCAGCCGGGGCCAACGTCCTGACTTTC
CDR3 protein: CASSSAGWTASAGANVLTF

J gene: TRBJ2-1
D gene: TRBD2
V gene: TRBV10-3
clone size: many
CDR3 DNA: TGTGCCATCAGTGAGGGCGGGAGCTCCTACAATGAGCAGTTCTTC
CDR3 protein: CAISEGGSSYNEQFF

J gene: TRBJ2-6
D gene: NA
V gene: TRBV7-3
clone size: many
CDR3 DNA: TGTGCCAGCAGCTTAGGACCTTTTCTCTCTGGGGCCAACGTCCTGACTTTC
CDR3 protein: CASSLGPFLSGANVLTF

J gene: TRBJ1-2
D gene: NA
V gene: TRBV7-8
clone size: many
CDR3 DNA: TGTGCCAGCAGCATTGACCAAGGGTATGGCTACACCTTC
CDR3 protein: CASSIDQGYGYTF

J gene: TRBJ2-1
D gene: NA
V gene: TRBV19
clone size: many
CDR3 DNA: TGTGCCAGTACCCAAGACAGCTACAATGAGCAGTTCTTC
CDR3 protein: CASTQDSYNEQFF

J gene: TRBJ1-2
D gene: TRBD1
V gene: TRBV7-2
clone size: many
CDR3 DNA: TGTGCCAGCAGCCCCGGACAGGGCTACCCTAGTGGCTACACCTTC
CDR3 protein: CASSPGQGYPSGYTF

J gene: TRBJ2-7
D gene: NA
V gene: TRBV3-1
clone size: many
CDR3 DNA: TGTGCCAGCAGCCAAGGCGAGCAGTACTTC
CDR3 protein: CASSQGEQYF

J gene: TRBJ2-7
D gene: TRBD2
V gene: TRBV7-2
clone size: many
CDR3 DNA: TGTGCCAGCAGCTTTTGGGTTAGCGGGGGAAAGTGGCAGTACTTC
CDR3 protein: CASSFWVSGGKWQYF

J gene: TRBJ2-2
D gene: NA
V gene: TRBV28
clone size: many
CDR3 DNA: TGTGCCAGCAGGCCAGGGGGGATCAGCCTCACCGGGGAGCTGTTTTTT
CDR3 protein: CASRPGGISLTGELFF

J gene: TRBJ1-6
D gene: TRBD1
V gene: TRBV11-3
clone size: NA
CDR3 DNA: TGTGCCAACAGCTTAGATTGCCACAGGGGGCATAATTCACCCCTCCACTTT
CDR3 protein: CANSLDCHRGHNSPLHF

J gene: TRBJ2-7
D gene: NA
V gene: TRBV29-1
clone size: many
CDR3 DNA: TGCAGCGTTCTAGGGGTAATAGGGGCTTACGAGCAGTACTTC
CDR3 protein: CSVLGVIGAYEQYF

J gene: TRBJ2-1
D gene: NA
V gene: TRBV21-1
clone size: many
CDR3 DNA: TGTGCCAGTAGCAGTATGGCGGGAGGGCCGGTCAACAATGAGCAGTTCTTC
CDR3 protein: CASSSMAGGPVNNEQFF

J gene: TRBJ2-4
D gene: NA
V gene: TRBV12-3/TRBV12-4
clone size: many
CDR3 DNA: TGTGCCAGCGGTCTGCTTGGGACCAAAAACATTCAGTACTTC
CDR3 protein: CASGLLGTKNIQYF

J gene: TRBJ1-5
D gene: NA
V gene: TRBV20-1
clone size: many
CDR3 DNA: TGCAGTGCTAGAGATCGCCGGGATAGCAATCAGCCCCAGCATTTT
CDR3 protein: CSARDRRDSNQPQHF

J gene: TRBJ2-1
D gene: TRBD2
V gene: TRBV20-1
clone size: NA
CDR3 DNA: TGCAGTGCTAGAGCTGCCCTCGGACTAGCGGGGGGGGGCAATGAGCAGTTCTTC
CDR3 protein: CSARAALGLAGGGNEQFF

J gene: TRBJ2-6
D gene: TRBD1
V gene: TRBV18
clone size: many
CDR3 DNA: TGTGCCAGCTCACGTGGACAGGGCGGTACCGGGGCCAACGTCCTGACTTTC
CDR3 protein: CASSRGQGGTGANVLTF

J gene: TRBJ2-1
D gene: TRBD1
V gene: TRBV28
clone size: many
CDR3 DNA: TGTGCCAGCAAGGGACAGGGGGCGGGTGAGCAGTTCTTC
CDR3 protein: CASKGQGAGEQFF

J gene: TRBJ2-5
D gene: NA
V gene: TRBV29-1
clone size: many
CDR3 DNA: TGCAGCGTTGTAGGGGTGTTGGAGACCCAGTACTTC
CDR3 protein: CSVVGVLETQYF

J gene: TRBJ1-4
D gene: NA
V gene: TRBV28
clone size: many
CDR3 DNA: TGTGCCAGCAGTCCTGGGACACCACCGAATGAAAAACTGTTTTTT
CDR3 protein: CASSPGTPPNEKLFF

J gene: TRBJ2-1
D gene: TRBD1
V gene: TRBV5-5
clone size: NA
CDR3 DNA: TGTGCCAGCAGCCCGGGACAGCGATCTAACCTCGATGAGCAGTTCTTC
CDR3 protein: CASSPGQRSNLDEQFF

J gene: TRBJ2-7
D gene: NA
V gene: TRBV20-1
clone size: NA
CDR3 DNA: TGCAGTGCTAGAGATCTAAAGAGAGTGGTCCCCTACGAGCAGTACTTC
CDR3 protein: CSARDLKRVVPYEQYF

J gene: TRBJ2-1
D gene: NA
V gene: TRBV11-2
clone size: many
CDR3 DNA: TGTGCCAGCAGCCCCCCGGAGCGCCCCTTCAGGGTCTTC
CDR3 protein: CASSPPERPFRVF

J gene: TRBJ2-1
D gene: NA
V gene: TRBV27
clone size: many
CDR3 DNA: TGTGCCAGCAGTCATTTCTCTGAGCAGTTCTTC
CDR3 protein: CASSHFSEQFF

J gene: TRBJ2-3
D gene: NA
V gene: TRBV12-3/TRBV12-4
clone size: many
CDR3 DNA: TGTGCCAGCAGCGACCCGGACCGACTCATCACAGATACGCAGTATTTT
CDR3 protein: CASSDPDRLITDTQYF

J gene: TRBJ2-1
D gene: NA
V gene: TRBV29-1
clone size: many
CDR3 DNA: TGCAGCGTTGAAACGAAAGGGACCAATGAGCAGTTCTTC
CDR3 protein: CSVETKGTNEQFF

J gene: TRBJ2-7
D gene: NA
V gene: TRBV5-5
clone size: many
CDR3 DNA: TGTGCCAGCAGCTTGGTTGTACAGCCTGGGGCAACCTACGAGCAGTACTTC
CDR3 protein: CASSLVVQPGATYEQYF

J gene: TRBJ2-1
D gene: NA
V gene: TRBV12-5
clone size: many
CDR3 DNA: TGTGCTAGTGGTTTGGTTAGATACAATGAGCAGTTCTTC
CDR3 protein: CASGLVRYNEQFF

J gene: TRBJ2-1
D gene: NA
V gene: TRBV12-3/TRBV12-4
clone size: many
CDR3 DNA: TGTGCCAGCAGTAGGTCCTACAATGAGCAGTTCTTC
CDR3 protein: CASSRSYNEQFF

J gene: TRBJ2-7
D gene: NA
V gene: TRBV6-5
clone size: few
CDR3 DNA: TGTGCCAGCAGTTACTCGAAGGCGGGGTACGAGCAGTACTTC
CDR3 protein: CASSYSKAGYEQYF

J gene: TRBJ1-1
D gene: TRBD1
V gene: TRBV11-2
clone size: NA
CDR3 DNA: TGTGCCAGCAGATTAGACAGGGTGAACACTGAAGCTTTCTTT
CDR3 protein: CASRLDRVNTEAFF

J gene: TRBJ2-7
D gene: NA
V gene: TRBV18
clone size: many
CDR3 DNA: TGTGCCAGCTCACCTGTCTCTACCATCCACGAGCAGTACTTC
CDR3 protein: CASSPVSTIHEQYF

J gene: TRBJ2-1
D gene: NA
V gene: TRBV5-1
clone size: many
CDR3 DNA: TGCGCCAGCAGCCCCCACACCAAGGTTAGGGAAGTGGGCTACAATGAGCAGTTCTTC
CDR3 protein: CASSPHTKVREVGYNEQFF

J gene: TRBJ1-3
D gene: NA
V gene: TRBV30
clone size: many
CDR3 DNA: TGTGCCTTCAGACGGGGGGCTGGAAACACCATATATTTT
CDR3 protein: CAFRRGAGNTIYF

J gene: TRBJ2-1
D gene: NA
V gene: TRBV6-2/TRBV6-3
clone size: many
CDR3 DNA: TGTGCCAGCAGTTACGATGTTGTGGTGGAACGGTACAATGAGCAGTTCTTC
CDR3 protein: CASSYDVVVERYNEQFF

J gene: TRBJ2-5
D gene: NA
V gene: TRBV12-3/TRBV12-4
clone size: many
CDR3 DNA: TGTGCCAGTCTCCTCCGGGTACAGGAGACCCAGTACTTC
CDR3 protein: CASLLRVQETQYF

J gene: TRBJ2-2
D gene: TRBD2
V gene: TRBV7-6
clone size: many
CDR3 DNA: TGTGCCAGCAGCCCCGACCTCGGGAGGCTTGGAGCCGGGGAGCTGTTTTTT
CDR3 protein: CASSPDLGRLGAGELFF

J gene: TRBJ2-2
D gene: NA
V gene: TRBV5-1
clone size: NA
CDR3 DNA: TGCGCCAGCAGCACTGACAGCTATTACGGGGAGCTGTTTTTT
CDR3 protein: CASSTDSYYGELFF

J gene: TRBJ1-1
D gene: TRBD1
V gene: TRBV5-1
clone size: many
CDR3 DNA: TGCGCCAGCAGCTTGGGCCTGACAGGGCTTTCTTTTGAAGCTTTCTTT
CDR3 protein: CASSLGLTGLSFEAFF

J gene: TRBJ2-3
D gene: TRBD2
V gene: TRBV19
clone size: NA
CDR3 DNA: TGTGCCAGTAGTACAAACCGCCGGGGGGACCGGGATACGCAGTATTTT
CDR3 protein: CASSTNRRGDRDTQYF

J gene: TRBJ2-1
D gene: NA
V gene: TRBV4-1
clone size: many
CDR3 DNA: TGCGCCAGCAGCCATCAGGAATCCTACAATGAGCAGTTCTTC
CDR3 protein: CASSHQESYNEQFF

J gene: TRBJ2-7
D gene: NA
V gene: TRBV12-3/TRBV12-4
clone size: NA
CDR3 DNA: TGTGCCAGCAGTTCCCTGGCCCCGCACGAGCAGTACTTC
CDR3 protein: CASSSLAPHEQYF

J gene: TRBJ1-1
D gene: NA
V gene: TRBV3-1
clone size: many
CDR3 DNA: TGTGCCAGCAGACCAGGGTGGGGAGGCACTGAAGCTTTCTTT
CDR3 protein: CASRPGWGGTEAFF

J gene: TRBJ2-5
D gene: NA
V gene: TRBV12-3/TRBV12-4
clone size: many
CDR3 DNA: TGTGCCAGCAGTTTTCCCCGGGAGACCCAGTACTTC
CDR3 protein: CASSFPRETQYF

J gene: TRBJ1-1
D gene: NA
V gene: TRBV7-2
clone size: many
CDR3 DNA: TGTGCCAGCAGCTTAGGGTGGCATGAAGCTTTCTTT
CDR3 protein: CASSLGWHEAFF

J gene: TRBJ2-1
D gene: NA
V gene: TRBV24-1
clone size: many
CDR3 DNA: TGTGCCACCAGTGACACCGACAGGAATGAGCAGTTCTTC
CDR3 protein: CATSDTDRNEQFF

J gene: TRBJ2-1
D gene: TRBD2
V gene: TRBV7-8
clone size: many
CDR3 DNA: TGTGCCAGCAGCTGGGACCGACCGGGGGGTTGGAGCTCCTACAATGAGCAGTTCTTC
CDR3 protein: CASSWDRPGGWSSYNEQFF

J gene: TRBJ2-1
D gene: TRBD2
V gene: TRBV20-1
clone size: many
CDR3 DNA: TGCAGTGCTAGTCCCCGGGGGGGCGCCTACAATGAGCAGTTCTTC
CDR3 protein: CSASPRGGAYNEQFF

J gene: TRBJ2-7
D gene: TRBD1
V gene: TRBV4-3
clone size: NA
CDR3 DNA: TGCGCCAGCAGCCAACAATTATTGAGGGGGCTAACTACGAACTCCTACGAGCAGTACTTC
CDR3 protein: CASSQQLLRGLTTNSYEQYF

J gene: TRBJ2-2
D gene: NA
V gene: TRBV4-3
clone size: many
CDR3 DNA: TGCGCCAGCAGCCAAGATCCCAGGGTAGGGGAGCTGTTTTTT
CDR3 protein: CASSQDPRVGELFF

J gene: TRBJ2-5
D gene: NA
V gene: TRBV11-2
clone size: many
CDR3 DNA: TGTGCCAGCAGCCGAATCCCAGGGAAAGAGACCCAGTACTTC
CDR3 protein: CASSRIPGKETQYF

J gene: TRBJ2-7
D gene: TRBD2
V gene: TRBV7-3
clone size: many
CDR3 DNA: TGTGCCAGCAGCTTAACCTCTAGCGGGGGAACGTACGAGCAGTACTTC
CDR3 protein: CASSLTSSGGTYEQYF

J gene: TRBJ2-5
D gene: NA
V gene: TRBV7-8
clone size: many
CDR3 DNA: TGTGCCAGCAGCTTAGGGGTCATTTGGGGAGGCTTCCAAGAGACCCAGTACTTC
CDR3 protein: CASSLGVIWGGFQETQYF